This T cell receptor (beta chain) was identified in a study of Tregs in tolerant kidney transplant recipients. Study-wide results and caveats: Expanding Tregs on activated donor B cells appeared to best identify donor-specific TCRbeta clones. Some patients' samples used different primers over time, so nucleotide sequences weren't comparable. Validation in larger populations is needed because few patients were studied.

A note on this clone: Antigen: not known.

Measured with immunoSEQ multiplex PCR; TCRdb has only the in-frame clones, and not every one. This sample yields over 60,000 clones, of which approximately 98% are seen a single time; approximately 0.56% belongs to the top ten. The V and J ends lost 2 bases and 2 bases, in that order; junction bases with no gene match: 4. The germline V gene encodes CDR1 WNHNN and CDR2 SYGVQD (reference sequence). The CDR3 spans 15 residues. Unstimulated Tregs (CD4+CD25+CD127-) and CD4+CD25- non-Tregs were sorted from PBMCs. The TCR originated in a human donor who received a combined kidney and bone marrow transplant. The specimen comprised CD4+ T cells from blood, sampled before the transplant. The rearrangement links TRBV10-1 to TRBJ2-5, with 8 bases matching TRBD1. This CDR3 reads CASSEPGQAQETQYF. CDR3 in DNA: TGCGCCAGCAGTGAGCCGGGACAGGCGCAAGAGACCCAGTACTTC.